The TCR beta chain described here comes from a study of T cells in Graves' hyperthyroidism and ophthalmopathy (dated by TCRdb to between 2018 and 2021). For the wider study: Peripheral blood was sampled at the time of initial diagnosis, prior to any treatment. TCR V-J signatures able to tell the groups apart were searched for in a discovery cohort of 90 to 100 patients, of whom more than 40 had Graves' ophthalmopathy and around 56 had stable Graves' hyperthyroidism. The 80 to 100 discovery patients were randomly divided into training and test sets at a 7:3 ratio. The paper describes TCR Vbeta CDR3 sequencing of about 140 peripheral blood samples, made up of about 40 ophthalmopathy patients, some 76 hyperthyroidism patients and 17 progressor patients. Following sampling, methimazole starting at 30 mg daily was given to hyperthyroidism patients, and high-dose intravenous methylprednisolone was given to ophthalmopathy patients. Whether ophthalmopathy could be predicted prospectively was tested in an independent validation cohort made up of fewer than 20 hyperthyroidism patients plus 17 patients who later progressed to ophthalmopathy. Thyroid tissue and blood T-cell repertoires from six or seven Graves' hyperthyroidism patients were also compared in the study. Broad study findings and their caveats: In cross-validation, a model built on a 13 V-J signature told ophthalmopathy apart from stable hyperthyroidism with less than 90% sensitivity and around 84% specificity, and in testing the same model reached 80%/75%. Most expanded thyroid clonotypes (frequency above 0.001) were also detected in blood, suggesting blood repertoires may reflect thyroid immune responses. Sample size was not statistically predetermined, and investigators were not blinded to group allocation. In validation, the model predicted progression to ophthalmopathy a median of about 6.5 months before onset, with around 70% sensitivity and around 76% specificity.

The TCR beta CDR3 regions were amplified from RNA transcripts. A first-round RT-PCR of the TCR CDR3 used the HTBI primer set with the Qiagen OneStep RT-PCR kit. A second multiplex PCR round built the libraries, followed by size selection and purification. The libraries were sequenced on an Illumina HiSeq2000 using paired-end 100 bp reads. As for how the authors treated the data: SOAPnuke was used to process the raw data, with reads discarded if the reads contained adapters or uncalled bases, had a mean Phred below 15, or lacked an exact constant-primer or identifier match. COPE v1.2.5 was used to merge the high-quality paired reads, and each unique nucleotide sequence was defined as a clonotype. MiTCR v1.1 was used to align clonotypes to the IMGT TRBV, TRBD and TRBJ reference segments. The analysis was restricted to V-J combinations with a frequency above 0.0001, which together covered 99% to 99.2% of the repertoires. The TCS score was defined as F50 (clonal expansion) divided by E x V (chaos), with BLOSUM62-based TCRdist calculated between CDR3 peptides within each V-J. Welch's t-statistics and random forest reduced 450 to 600 V-J features to 10 to 15, which were used in a naive Bayes classifier (R e1071). TCRdb applied fastp at Q25 and MiXCR to the public reads, then kept only in-frame beta chains. Each record represents a unique CDR3 protein, reported with the most common genes and DNA among its rows. The V and J calls shown here were made by TCRdb, not taken from the authors' results. The table for this sample lists 300,000 to 450,000 distinct CDR3 sequences; about 13% of them were counted only once. The top ten hold 9.2% of the sample.

A patient counted as having stable Graves' hyperthyroidism if no progression to ophthalmopathy occurred over 18 months of follow-up. Hyperthyroidism patients were newly diagnosed, with disease duration under 2 months, and aged 18 to 65 years. The study excluded patients with uncontrolled infections, other autoimmune diseases, pregnancy or lactation. Diagnoses were established on the basis of clinical symptoms, serum thyroxine and TRAb, thyroid ultrasound, and orbital computed tomography. PBMCs were separated from approximately 10 ml of fresh peripheral blood using Ficoll-Paque density gradient centrifugation. Total RNA was extracted using Trizol reagent, and RNA quality was assessed on an Agilent 2100 Bioanalyzer. This clonotype appeared many times. The specificity of this receptor is unknown. No base-level quality is on record; no much larger clone is a single base apart. In the germline V gene, CDR1 corresponds to MDHEN and CDR2 to SYDVKM. V is reduced by 4 bases and J by 12 bases, leaving a spacing of 16 bases between them. The CDR3 covers 13 residues, taking in both the cysteine and the phenylalanine. Only the CDR3 DNA stays, 39 bases, in frame from base 1.

The specimen sequenced was blood. The V and J genes are TRBV28 and TRBJ2-1, and perhaps TRBD1 as D gene, on 5 matching bases. The receptor's source is a woman aged 18-35 years with Graves' hyperthyroidism. CDR3 region: CASSWGRAQGQFF. The base sequence is TGTGCCAGCAGTTGGGGCAGAGCTCAAGGGCAGTTCTTC.